The 25 T cell receptor beta chains given below trace back to one sample, sequenced in a study of identical twins. TCRdb analysed the 5' RACE reads with MiXCR anew, one entry per CDR3 protein. This sample carries 690,000 or so distinct CDR3 sequences, less than 10% of them seen once, and the ten largest clones take approximately 0.89%. The sample was also linked to a second study, of yellow fever vaccine responses in identical twins.

Sequenced material: PBMCs. These TCRs come from a woman under 30 in good health.

The sample holds a few counts of this clonotype. This sequence joins TRBV28 and TRBJ2-7; perhaps D is TRBD1 or TRBD2 (5 bases each). In germline, CDR1 is MDHEN, CDR2 SYDVKM. The CDR3 totals 14 residues. Trimming removed 3 bases from V and 2 bases from J, with 11 bases in between. The CDR3 protein is CASSLQADTYEQYF. CDR3 bases: TGTGCCAGCAGTTTGCAAGCGGACACCTACGAGCAGTACTTC.

This clonotype was detected only a few times. The chain has TRBV5-1 and TRBJ2-7, with 10 bases matching TRBD2. This CDR3 is 14 amino acids long. V shed 4 bases, J shed 3 bases, and the junction held 4 bases outside the gene matches. From germline, CDR1 is SGHRS and CDR2 YFSETQ. In DNA form, the CDR3 reads TGCGCCAGCAGCCCAGAGCGGGGGGGCTACGAGCAGTACTTC. Its protein product is CASSPERGGYEQYF. The variable domain in full, completed from reference TRBV5-1 and TRBJ2-7, reads KAGVTQTPRYLIKTRGQQVTLSCSPISGHRSVSWYQQTPGQGLQFLFEYFSETQRNKGNFPGRFSGRQFSNSRSEMNVSTLELGDSALYLCASSPERGGYEQYFGPGTRLTVT.

This clonotype was counted at least ten times. The chain has TRBV14 and TRBJ2-7, with TRBD1 identical over 7 bases. The CDR3 loop spans 19 amino acids. Germline V gene data show CDR1 as SGHDN and CDR2 as FVKESK. Germline trimming cut 2 bases from V and 2 bases from J; bases unmatched to any gene: 18. CDR3 loop: CASSQFPRTGQGETYEQYF. CDR3 sequence (DNA): TGTGCCAGCAGCCAATTCCCAAGGACAGGTCAGGGAGAGACCTACGAGCAGTACTTC.

This clonotype appeared a few times. This chain uses TRBV7-9 with TRBJ1-2; D is perhaps TRBD1 (5 bases). This CDR3 spans 14 amino acids. Trimming took off 4 bases at V and 6 bases at J, with 15 bases between the two ends. CDR1 and CDR2 from the germline V gene are SEHNR and FQNEAQ (reference sequence). The CDR3 DNA reads TGTGCCAGCAGCTCGGGGGGAGGGTACGATGGCTACACCTTC. Its translation is CASSSGGGYDGYTF.

The chain joins TRBV7-9 to TRBJ2-7, with D possibly being TRBD2 (5 bases). The CDR3 totals 15 residues. The V and J ends lost 0 bases and 0 bases respectively, with 9 bases between them. From germline, CDR1 is SEHNR and CDR2 FQNEAQ (reference sequence). CDR3 nucleotide sequence: TGTGCCAGCAGCTTAGCGGACGGGGACTCCTACGAGCAGTACTTC. As protein: CASSLADGDSYEQYF.

The genes are TRBV29-1 and TRBJ1-1, with D unresolved. Trimming took off 4 bases at V and 1 base at J, with 10 bases between the two ends. Per the germline V gene, CDR1 is SQVTM and CDR2 is ANQGSEA. The CDR3 is 13 amino acids. The CDR3 DNA follows: TGCAGCGTTGCCTTTTTGGGGAACACTGAAGCTTTCTTT. Protein: CSVAFLGNTEAFF.

The V and J genes are TRBV21-1 and TRBJ2-5; the tabulated D call, TRBD2, remains unverified against the DNA. TRBV21-1 is termed a pseudogene. The CDR3 is 18 residues long. This CDR3 reads CASSKVHNIGLPQETQYF. For the CDR3, the DNA is TGTGCCAGCAGCAAAGTCCACAATATAGGACTCCCCCAAGAGACCCAGTACTTC.

This clonotype was counted many times. The chain couples TRBV6-5 to TRBJ2-2, with D uncertain. The CDR3 covers 13 residues. Germline CDR1 MNHEY, CDR2 SVGAGI. V was pared by 4 bases and J by 4 bases, with 7 bases between. DNA for the CDR3: TGTGCCAGCAGTTCTAGAGTCACCGGGGAGCTGTTTTTT. This codes for CASSSRVTGELFF.

The chain uses TRBV27 and TRBJ2-5; maybe TRBD1 (6 bases). Per the germline V gene, CDR1 is MNHEY and CDR2 is SMNVEV (reference sequence). The CDR3 covers 15 residues. V was trimmed by 4 bases and J by 2 bases, leaving 14 bases between them. The CDR3 DNA is TGTGCCAGCAGTTCCGGCGCCAGGGGACAAGAGACCCAGTACTTC. Amino acid sequence: CASSSGARGQETQYF.

This clonotype has a count of ten or more. This sequence joins TRBV4-3 and TRBJ2-3; D not resolved. Germline CDR1 is LGHNA and CDR2 is YSLEER. CDR3 size: 16 residues. The V end was cut by 0 bases, the J end by 2 bases, with 12 bases between. CDR3 coding DNA: TGCGCCAGCAGCCAAGATTTTGGCAGGACCACAGATACGCAGTATTTT. It yields the protein CASSQDFGRTTDTQYF.

The V and J genes are TRBV24-1 and TRBJ2-1; 7 bases agree with TRBD1. CDR1 KGHDR and CDR2 SFDVKD come from the germline V gene. This CDR3 spans 15 amino acids. V shed 4 bases, J shed 5 bases, and the junction held 7 bases outside the gene matches. The CDR3 loop is CATSDPGQENNEQFF. CDR3 DNA: TGTGCCACCAGTGACCCAGGACAGGAGAACAATGAGCAGTTCTTC.

This clonotype was seen more than once but under ten times. V is TRBV4-1 and J is TRBJ2-6, with D tentatively TRBD1 (6 bases). Per germline, CDR1 MGHRA and CDR2 YSYEKL. This CDR3 has 20 amino acids. V lost 0 bases to trimming and J lost 0 bases, with 18 bases between them. The CDR3 loop is CASSQDNYDQGFSGANVLTF. The CDR3 bases are TGCGCCAGCAGCCAAGACAATTATGATCAGGGGTTCTCTGGGGCCAACGTCCTGACTTTC.

The chain recombines TRBV19 with TRBJ2-7; TRBD2 agrees at 10 bases. The CDR3 totals 14 residues. Germline CDR1 is LNHDA and CDR2 is SQIVND (reference sequence). The ends lost 5 bases at V and 6 bases at J; junction bases unmatched: 7. The CDR3 loop is CASSSRLAGIEQYF. The CDR3 bases are TGTGCCAGTAGTTCGCGACTAGCGGGTATCGAGCAGTACTTC.

This clonotype was seen many times. The rearrangement uses TRBV5-1 and TRBJ1-5, with unresolved D. The CDR3 is made up of 14 amino acids. Germline V gene data show CDR1 as SGHRS and CDR2 as YFSETQ. V shed 2 bases and J shed 7 bases, with 13 bases lying between them. DNA of the CDR3: TGCGCCAGCAGCTTCGAGGGCGGGCGGCAGCCCCAGCATTTT. Translating it yields CASSFEGGRQPQHF.

The chain is built from TRBV7-9 and TRBJ2-2; no reliable D call. The V end lost 3 bases, the J end lost 7 bases, and 9 bases lay between the germline ends. CDR3 length equals 13 residues. Germline loops: CDR1 SEHNR, CDR2 FQNEAQ (reference sequence). The CDR3 reads CASSFPGIGELFF. CDR3 bases: TGTGCCAGCAGCTTTCCGGGTATCGGGGAGCTGTTTTTT.

The table lists this clonotype with many counts. This chain connects TRBV27 to TRBJ1-1; 10 nucleotides align to TRBD1. The CDR3 loop spans 14 amino acids. Looked up from germline, CDR1 is MNHEY and CDR2 is SMNVEV (reference sequence). Trimming took 4 bases from V and 4 from J; bases not matched to a gene: 3. This chain's CDR3 is CASSSRTGGTEAFF. For the CDR3, the DNA is TGTGCCAGCAGTTCGCGGACAGGGGGCACTGAAGCTTTCTTT.

This clonotype was counted between two and nine times. The chain links TRBV7-9 to TRBJ2-7, with 10 bases aligning to TRBD2. CDR3 length: 13 residues. Germline CDR1 reads SEHNR; CDR2 reads FQNEAQ (reference sequence). The V and J ends lost 6 bases and 6 bases, in that order; junction bases with no gene match: 5. CDR3 loop: CASRPTSGAEQYF. CDR3 bases: TGTGCCAGCAGACCCACTAGCGGGGCCGAGCAGTACTTC.

This clonotype was seen repeatedly, ten times or more. The chain recombines TRBV6-5 with TRBJ2-7; 8 bases agree with TRBD1. Unmatched junction bases numbered 3, after V lost 2 bases and J lost 6 bases. The CDR3 consists of 13 residues. Germline CDR1 reads MNHEY; CDR2 reads SVGAGI. The CDR3 protein is CASSYLGQGEQYF. CDR3 DNA sequence: TGTGCCAGCAGTTACCTAGGACAGGGCGAGCAGTACTTC.

This clonotype has a count of ten or more. The J gene is TRBJ1-6, the V gene TRBV20-1, with 7 bases aligning to TRBD1. There are 14 residues in the CDR3. Germline values: CDR1 DFQATT, CDR2 SNEGSKA (reference sequence). J was trimmed by 8 bases and V by 4 bases; bases with no gene match: 8. CDR3 nucleotides: TGCAGTGCTACCTGGGACAGCCCGTATTCACCCCTCCACTTT. Protein: CSATWDSPYSPLHF.

The J gene is TRBJ1-3, the V gene TRBV7-2; 12 positions match TRBD1. CDR3 length: 17 residues. Germline V gene sequence: CDR1 SGHTA, CDR2 FQGNSA. V gave up 5 bases and J gave up 3 bases; unmatched junction bases: 8. Here the CDR3 reads CASSRSGTGGGGNTIYF. The CDR3 DNA sequence: TGTGCCAGCAGCCGATCCGGGACAGGGGGCGGTGGAAACACCATATATTTT. Variable domain in full (rest from reference TRBV7-2 and TRBJ1-3): GAGVSQSPSNKVTEKGKDVELRCDPISGHTALYWYRQSLGQGLEFLIYFQGNSAPDKSGLPSDRFSAERTGGSVSTLTIQRTQQEDSAVYLCASSRSGTGGGGNTIYFGEGSWLTVV.

CDR3 sequence reads: CASSRSGSGANVLTF. CDR3 DNA: TGTGCCAGCAGCCGAAGTGGGTCTGGGGCCAACGTCCTGACTTTC. The rearrangement links TRBV7-6 to TRBJ2-6, with D unresolved. The germline V gene has CDR1 SGHVS and CDR2 FNYEAQ. This CDR3 comprises 15 residues. Between the trimmed V and J ends, which lost 5 bases and 1 base, there was a span of 9 bases.

The chain joins TRBV27 to TRBJ2-3; 11 nucleotides agree with TRBD2. V trimming: 7 bases; J trimming: 4 bases; junction bases outside the gene matches: 13. The CDR3 contains 17 residues. Germline V gene sequence: CDR1 MNHEY, CDR2 SMNVEV (reference sequence). This CDR3 reads CASKLAGEYISADTQYF. As DNA, the CDR3 is TGTGCCAGCAAACTAGCGGGAGAGTATATTTCGGCAGATACGCAGTATTTT.

This chain uses TRBV27 with TRBJ2-1; 9 bases match TRBD1. The CDR3 is 15 amino acids. Looked up from germline, CDR1 is MNHEY and CDR2 is SMNVEV (reference sequence). Trimming cost V 5 bases and J 3 bases; bases outside gene matches: 5. CDR3 in DNA: TGTGCCAGCAGTGTAGACAGGGGGGTCTACAATGAGCAGTTCTTC. Amino acid sequence: CASSVDRGVYNEQFF.

There are a few counts of this clonotype. The V and J genes are TRBV19 and TRBJ2-3; D is possibly TRBD1 or TRBD2 (5 bases each). The germline V and J ends were trimmed by 2 bases and 0 bases, with 18 bases remaining between them. CDR1 is LNHDA, CDR2 SQIVND, per germline (reference sequence). This CDR3 is 18 amino acids long. CDR3 sequence (DNA): TGTGCCAGTAGTATAAGGTCGTCGAGGGGTTCTAGCACAGATACGCAGTATTTT. It encodes CASSIRSSRGSSTDTQYF.

At least ten counts were recorded for this clonotype. The V gene is TRBV7-3, the J gene TRBJ2-5; 9 bases agree with TRBD1. V lost 5 bases to trimming and J lost 10 bases; unmatched junction nucleotides: 17. Germline V CDR1 and CDR2: SGHTA, FQGTGA. The CDR3 sequence is 16 residues long. DNA for the CDR3: TGTGCCAGCAGCGATAAACCCGGGACAGGGCCCCAGGGCCAGTACTTC. Its translation: CASSDKPGTGPQGQYF.